A selection of T cell receptor beta chains follows, all from one sample in a study of identical twins. TCRdb reprocessed the 5' RACE reads via MiXCR and lists one record per CDR3 protein. The sample carries around 480,000 distinct CDR3 sequences, 13% to 15% recorded once. Another study also made use of these data, one on yellow fever vaccine responses in identical twins.

Sequencing was carried out using CD4+ T cells sorted from blood. These TCRs come from a young woman in good health. Both conserved end residues are part of each CDR3.

J: TRBJ2-1
V: TRBV7-8
CDR3: CASSFFGENNEQFF

J: TRBJ1-5
V: TRBV20-1
CDR3: CSASLGGDRVQPQHF

J: TRBJ2-7
V: TRBV12-2
CDR3: CASRSSLLF

J: TRBJ2-6
V: TRBV10-3
CDR3: CATQQSSGANVLTF

J: TRBJ2-7
V: TRBV19
CDR3: CASSRTSGFSTYEQYF

J: TRBJ1-2
V: TRBV29-1
CDR3: CSVGQGDGYTF

J: TRBJ2-5
V: TRBV11-2
CDR3: CASSLGLFEKTQYF

J: TRBJ2-7
V: TRBV4-2
CDR3: CASSQPSGGAAEQYF

J: TRBJ2-3
V: TRBV12-3/TRBV12-4
CDR3: CASSDFRSGGQDTQYF

J: TRBJ2-7
V: TRBV29-1
CDR3: CSVEGALAEGNEQYF

J: TRBJ2-3
V: TRBV7-2
CDR3: CASSLGMTDTQYF

J: TRBJ1-1
V: TRBV11-1
CDR3: CASSFQTNTEAFF

J: TRBJ2-5
V: TRBV20-1
CDR3: CSAREGGKNGETQYF

J: TRBJ1-2
V: TRBV6-6
CDR3: CASSYLRDSGYTF

J: TRBJ2-1
V: TRBV6-2/TRBV6-3
CDR3: CASRGTGRTNEQFF

J: TRBJ1-2
V: TRBV6-1
CDR3: CASRPDRVGGYTF

J: TRBJ2-7
V: TRBV10-2
CDR3: CASSGLAYEQYF

J: TRBJ2-2
V: TRBV5-1
CDR3: CASSEREVSTGELFF

J: TRBJ2-5
V: TRBV2
CDR3: CASRDRDGETQYF

J: TRBJ2-1
V: TRBV24-1
CDR3: CATSDRGGQGYNEQFF

J: TRBJ2-3
V: TRBV3-1
CDR3: CASSQNSKRTDTQYF

J: TRBJ1-5
V: TRBV5-1
CDR3: CASSLNPQGAGQPQHF

J: TRBJ2-5
V: TRBV20-1
CDR3: CSARDKAGGPWETQYF

J: TRBJ2-7
V: TRBV7-2
CDR3: CASSLVARQGSYEQYF

J: TRBJ2-7
V: TRBV10-3
CDR3: CAIRGAGGVYEQYF

J: TRBJ2-2
V: TRBV20-1
CDR3: CSARTDSNTGELFF

J: TRBJ2-6
V: TRBV3-1
CDR3: CASSQWGISDSGANVLTF

J: TRBJ2-5
V: TRBV7-9
CDR3: CASSLGERGLYQETQYF

J: TRBJ1-5
V: TRBV30
CDR3: CAWSSVGGRQPQHF

J: TRBJ2-7
V: TRBV10-3
CDR3: CAISEFAFPRDEQYF

J: TRBJ1-6
V: TRBV14
CDR3: CASSQDSPGGDSPLHF

J: TRBJ1-2
V: TRBV28
CDR3: CASSFGTEVNYGYTF

J: TRBJ2-7
V: TRBV20-1
CDR3: CSARDPTSPYEQYF

J: TRBJ2-7
V: TRBV28
CDR3: CASGTSGSSYEQYF

J: TRBJ2-1
V: TRBV4-1
CDR3: CASSQGGDSYNEQFF

J: TRBJ2-3
V: TRBV30
CDR3: CAWTSRGPDTQYF

J: TRBJ2-7
V: TRBV12-3/TRBV12-4
CDR3: CASSRVQGIGEQYF

J: TRBJ2-1
V: TRBV5-3
CDR3: CARSLLGKTSGPNEQFF

J: TRBJ2-1
V: TRBV27
CDR3: CASGYGGIRRAQPRGDEQFF

J: TRBJ2-3
V: TRBV28
CDR3: CASSFYGNQKATDTQYF

J: TRBJ2-2
V: TRBV9
CDR3: CASSTLAGAYTGELFF

J: TRBJ1-5
V: TRBV15
CDR3: CATSRGGGIGWLSNQPQHF

J: TRBJ2-3
V: TRBV4-3
CDR3: CASSLRQGPDTQYF

J: TRBJ2-2
V: TRBV12-3/TRBV12-4
CDR3: CASSLLDRVRTGELFF

J: TRBJ2-5
V: TRBV28
CDR3: CASSLGTVGETQYF

J: TRBJ2-7
V: TRBV20-1
CDR3: CSAFLAVSSYEQYF

J: TRBJ1-5
V: TRBV19
CDR3: CASSISDRGFHGPQHF